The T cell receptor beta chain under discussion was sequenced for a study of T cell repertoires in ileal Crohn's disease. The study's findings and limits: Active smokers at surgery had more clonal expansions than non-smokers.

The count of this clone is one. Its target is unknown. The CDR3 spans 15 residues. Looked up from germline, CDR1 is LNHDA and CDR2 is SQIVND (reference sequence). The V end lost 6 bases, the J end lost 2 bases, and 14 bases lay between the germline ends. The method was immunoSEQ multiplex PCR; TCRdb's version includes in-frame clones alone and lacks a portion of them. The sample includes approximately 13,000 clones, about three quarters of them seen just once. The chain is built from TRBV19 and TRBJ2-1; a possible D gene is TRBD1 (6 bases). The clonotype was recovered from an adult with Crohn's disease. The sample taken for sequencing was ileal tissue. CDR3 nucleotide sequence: TGTGCCAGTAGACCCAGGGGTTCCCCCTACAATGAGCAGTTCTTC. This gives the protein CASRPRGSPYNEQFF.